This TCR beta chain was captured in a study of cytomegalovirus exposure and HLA in healthy donors. Overall study findings and caveats: Sequence variants that were highly shared formed a cluster that was likely a sequencing artifact.

Trimming removed 1 base at V and 6 bases at J, with 13 bases between. In germline, CDR1 is SGHNT, CDR2 YYREEE (reference sequence). The CDR3 extends over 15 amino acids. Of note for this clone: Its antigen is currently unknown.

60 Vbeta and 13 Jbeta primers were used in PCR. In the original workflow: It was a later analysis that counted approximately 81 million unique TCR beta chains, of which 8.5 million to 12 million were shared. Assay used: immunoSEQ multiplex PCR; TCRdb lists only in-frame clones, some missing. V and J calls and clone size come straight from that table; D and trimming were deduced from the DNA. The data contain approximately 160,000 clones, over 65% of them seen just once; the ten biggest clones take up about 1.4%. The receptor was isolated from a woman aged 25-40 years in good health and CMV-seropositive. This sequence joins TRBV5-4 and TRBJ1-4; D perhaps matches TRBD1 (5 bases). The source material was PBMCs. The CDR3 sequence: CASSLPGQGHEKLFF. DNA of the CDR3: TGTGCCAGCAGCTTGCCAGGTCAGGGCCATGAAAAACTGTTTTTT.